These 28 T cell receptor beta chains came from one sample sequenced in a study of T cells in Graves' hyperthyroidism and ophthalmopathy. The source material, RNA transcripts, was used to amplify TCR beta CDR3 regions. A first-round RT-PCR of the TCR CDR3 used the HTBI primer set. One entry per CDR3 protein, called by TCRdb with MiXCR from the multiplex PCR reads. The table includes 690,000 or so distinct CDR3 sequences, roughly 20% detected once. Sequencing was carried out using blood. The receptors originated from a woman in her forties or fifties with Graves' hyperthyroidism that later progressed to Graves' ophthalmopathy.

This clonotype was observed a few times. CDR3 in DNA: TGCGCCAGCAGCCCTCGACAGGGGGCGGACTCCTACGAGCAGTACTTC. This sequence encodes CASSPRQGADSYEQYF. The genes are TRBV5-1 and TRBJ2-7, with 10 nucleotides matching TRBD1. Germline loops: CDR1 SGHRS, CDR2 YFSETQ. The length of the CDR3 is 16 residues. Trimming took 4 bases from V and 0 from J; bases not matched to a gene: 7.

In DNA, the CDR3 is TGTGCCAGCAGTGAAGCAGGGGGCCTGGAGACCCAGTACTTC. It codes for CASSEAGGLETQYF. V is TRBV12-3 or TRBV12-4 and J is TRBJ2-5; 8 positions match TRBD1. This CDR3 spans 14 amino acids. The ends lost 5 bases at V and 5 bases at J; junction bases unmatched: 7.

This clonotype showed up many times. The V and J genes are TRBV20-1 and TRBJ1-1, with 7 bases that match TRBD1. This CDR3 spans 14 amino acids. J gave up 2 bases and V 1 base, and 4 bases lay outside the gene matches. Germline loops: CDR1 DFQATT, CDR2 SNEGSKA (reference sequence). The CDR3 here is CSARATGVNTEAFF. CDR3 coding DNA: TGCAGTGCTAGAGCAACAGGGGTAAACACTGAAGCTTTCTTT.

This clonotype was recorded at least ten times. V and J are TRBV20-1 and TRBJ1-5, with TRBD1 identical over 7 bases. Germline-derived CDR1 and CDR2 are DFQATT and SNEGSKA (reference sequence). CDR3 length equals 13 residues. The V segment lost 6 bases and the J segment 4 bases; nucleotides outside the gene matches: 6. The CDR3 bases are TGCAGTGCACTGGGGACAGCAAATCAGCCCCAGCATTTT. It translates to CSALGTANQPQHF.

This clonotype has more than one count but fewer than ten. The chain links TRBV29-1 to TRBJ2-2, with D possibly being TRBD2 (7 bases). The CDR3 is 16 amino acids. V was trimmed by 4 bases and J by 2 bases, leaving 17 bases between them. CDR1 and CDR2 from the germline V gene are SQVTM and ANQGSEA. CDR3 region: CSVGGGGAVNTGELFF. The DNA for the CDR3 is TGCAGCGTTGGGGGTGGGGGGGCCGTCAACACCGGGGAGCTGTTTTTT.

This chain joins TRBV7-8 and TRBJ1-2, with TRBD1 identical over 7 bases. CDR3 length: 13 residues. Trimming took 5 bases from V and 7 from J; bases not matched to a gene: 7. Germline CDR1 is SGHVS and CDR2 is FQNEAQ. CDR3 in amino acids: CASSATGEGGYTF. The DNA of the CDR3 is TGTGCCAGCAGCGCTACAGGGGAGGGTGGCTACACCTTC.

This clonotype was seen at least ten times. The chain recombines TRBV7-2 with TRBJ2-3; 10 bases line up with TRBD2. This CDR3 has 19 amino acids. Per the germline V gene, CDR1 is SGHTA and CDR2 is FQGNSA. V was pared by 2 bases and J by 6 bases, with 17 bases of the junction left unmatched. In DNA form, the CDR3 reads TGTGCCAGCAGCTTACAACTAGCGGGGAAGCCTAGCACCGTGGATACGCAGTATTTT. Translated, it gives CASSLQLAGKPSTVDTQYF.

This clonotype appeared many times. The chain carries TRBV12-3 or TRBV12-4 and TRBJ2-7; 10 nucleotides line up with TRBD1. With V trimmed by 3 bases and J by 6 bases, 5 bases remained unmatched. The CDR3 totals 14 residues. CDR3 sequence (DNA): TGTGCCAGCAGTTTTAGGGACAGGGGTGGCGAGCAGTACTTC. Translated: CASSFRDRGGEQYF.

This clonotype appeared many times. This sequence joins TRBV20-1 and TRBJ1-1; D uncertain. CDR3 length equals 12 residues. V was pared by 3 bases and J by 4 bases, with 9 bases between. Germline V gene sequence: CDR1 DFQATT, CDR2 SNEGSKA (reference sequence). The CDR3 region is CSASYNLTEAFF. CDR3 DNA: TGCAGTGCTAGTTATAACCTCACTGAAGCTTTCTTT.

With regard to this clonotype: A read error is possible here, since a much larger clone lies one base away. This chain links TRBV18 with TRBJ2-5, with a possible D match to TRBD1 (5 bases). This CDR3 has 13 amino acids. CDR1 is KGHSH and CDR2 is LQKENI in the germline V gene. V lost 6 bases, J lost 0 bases, and 8 bases lay in between. CDR3 bases: TGTGCCAGCTCGTGCAGGGACCAAGAGACCCAGTACTTC. This gives the protein CASSCRDQETQYF. Using reference TRBV18 and TRBJ2-5 for the parts outside the CDR3, the full variable domain is NAGVMQNPRHLVRRRGQEARLRCSPMKGHSHVYWYRQLPEEGLKFMVYLQKENIIDESGMPKERFSAEFPKEGPSILRIQQVVRGDSAAYFCASSCRDQETQYFGPGTRLLVL.

In this sample, this clonotype turned up many times. V and J are TRBV7-3 and TRBJ1-6; unclear D gene. Germline V lookup: CDR1 SGHTA, CDR2 FQGTGA. This CDR3 spans 15 amino acids. With 6 bases removed from V and 0 bases from J, the gap between germline ends came to 9 bases. In DNA form, the CDR3 reads TGTGCCAGCAGTTATGATAGCTCCTATAATTCACCCCTCCACTTT. This codes for CASSYDSSYNSPLHF.

The chain carries TRBV4-1 and TRBJ1-2; D gene ambiguous. Germline V gene lookup returns CDR1 MGHRA and CDR2 YSYEKL. CDR3 length: 14 amino acids. V was trimmed by 1 base and J by 4 bases, leaving 10 bases between them. The CDR3 region has the DNA TGCGCCAGCAGCCAAGTTTCCGCGGGCTATGGCTACACCTTC. The encoded protein is CASSQVSAGYGYTF.

This clonotype showed up many times. The chain combines TRBV7-9 with TRBJ1-1; D remains ambiguous. Germline V lookup: CDR1 SEHNR, CDR2 FQNEAQ (reference sequence). Between the trimmed V and J ends, which lost 1 base and 6 bases, there was a span of 9 bases. This CDR3 spans 13 amino acids. CDR3 region: CASSLGKEAEAFF. The CDR3, as DNA: TGTGCCAGCAGCTTAGGGAAAGAGGCTGAAGCTTTCTTT. Filled out from reference TRBV7-9 and TRBJ1-1, the complete variable domain reads DTGVSQNPRHKITKRGQNVTFRCDPISEHNRLYWYRQTLGQGPEFLTYFQNEAQLEKSRLLSDRFSAERPKGSFSTLEIQRTEQGDSAMYLCASSLGKEAEAFFGQGTRLTVV.

The chain carries TRBV29-1 and TRBJ2-5; 8 positions agree with TRBD2. After removal of 3 bases from V and 3 bases from J, the junction contained 9 bases not matched to a gene. The germline V gene encodes CDR1 SQVTM and CDR2 ANQGSEA. CDR3 size: 15 residues. In nucleotides, the CDR3 is TGCAGCGTTGATCAACAGACTAGCGACGAAGAGACCCAGTACTTC. Protein product: CSVDQQTSDEETQYF.

This chain connects TRBV5-1 to TRBJ1-5; 10 bases line up with TRBD1. V shed 4 bases, J shed 10 bases, and the junction held 11 bases outside the gene matches. Germline V lookup: CDR1 SGHRS, CDR2 YFSETQ. The CDR3 spans 15 residues. CDR3 in amino acids: CASSATGGGRDPQHF. The DNA of the CDR3 is TGCGCCAGCAGCGCGACAGGGGGCGGCAGGGATCCCCAGCATTTT.

This clonotype was seen ten or more times. J is TRBJ2-1 and V is TRBV7-8; no firm D call. CDR1 and CDR2 from the germline V gene are SGHVS and FQNEAQ. The CDR3 consists of 14 residues. Trimming pared 5 bases from V and 0 bases from J, leaving 8 bases between. For the CDR3, the DNA is TGTGCCAGCAGCCCCCTCAGCTCCTACAATGAGCAGTTCTTC. This gives the protein CASSPLSSYNEQFF.

This clonotype was detected ten times or more. The rearrangement joins TRBV9 to TRBJ2-1; TRBD2 matches at 8 bases. V was clipped by 3 bases and J by 9 bases; unmatched bases: 11. The V gene's germline CDR1 is SGDLS and CDR2 YYNGEE. This CDR3 is built from 15 residues. The CDR3, as DNA: TGTGCCAGCAGCGCCGCCGGACTAGCAGACGCTGAGCAGTTCTTC. Translating it yields CASSAAGLADAEQFF.

This chain uses TRBV5-1 with TRBJ2-1; 8 nucleotides match TRBD2. The CDR3 length is 16 residues. Germline CDR1 is SGHRS and CDR2 is YFSETQ. V lost 2 bases to trimming and J lost 6 bases; unmatched junction nucleotides: 10. DNA of the CDR3: TGCGCCAGCAGCTTCTTCGGGCGGGGGGCAATCAATGAGCAGTTCTTC. Translating gives CASSFFGRGAINEQFF.

Remarks on this clonotype: This may be a read error: a much more frequent sequence differs by one nucleotide. V gene TRBV3-1 combines with J gene TRBJ2-7, with a tentative D call TRBD2 (6 bases). The V end was cut by 4 bases, the J end by 5 bases, with 18 bases between. Germline CDR1 and CDR2: LGHDT and YNNKEL (reference sequence). The CDR3 sequence is 15 residues long. The CDR3 region is CASSLAATSFHEQYF. DNA of the CDR3: TGTGCCAGCAGCCTAGCCGCGACTAGTTTCCACGAGCAGTACTTC.

The sample holds one count of this clonotype. V and J are TRBV9 and TRBJ2-3; 7 nucleotides align to TRBD2. Trimming cost V 5 bases and J 1 base; bases outside gene matches: 4. From germline, CDR1 is SGDLS and CDR2 YYNGEE. The CDR3 is 14 residues long. The CDR3 loop is CASRPGGRTDTQYF. DNA of the CDR3: TGTGCCAGCAGGCCGGGGGGACGCACAGATACGCAGTATTTT.

This clonotype was observed a few times. CDR3 region: CASSLGDRGLYEQYF. CDR3 nucleotide sequence: TGTGCCAGCAGCTTAGGGGACAGGGGGCTCTACGAGCAGTACTTC. The chain combines TRBV7-9 with TRBJ2-7; 12 positions agree with TRBD1. The CDR3 runs 15 residues. CDR1 is SEHNR and CDR2 is FQNEAQ in the germline V gene (reference sequence). The V segment lost 1 base and the J segment 3 bases; nucleotides outside the gene matches: 1.

This rearrangement joins TRBV6-1 to TRBJ1-5, with 11 bases that match TRBD1. Unmatched junction bases numbered 2, after V lost 4 bases and J lost 6 bases. The CDR3 is 14 amino acids. Germline V gene sequence: CDR1 MNHNS, CDR2 SASEGT. CDR3 region: CASSGTGGGQPQHF. CDR3 nucleotides: TGTGCCAGCAGTGGGACAGGGGGCGGTCAGCCCCAGCATTTT.

The chain employs TRBV30 and TRBJ2-4; no reliable D call. Deletions cut 3 bases from V and 0 bases from J, with 12 bases between. This CDR3 is built from 15 residues. From germline, CDR1 is GTSNPN and CDR2 SVGIG (reference sequence). CDR3 residues: CAWRSDILAKNIQYF. CDR3 coding DNA: TGTGCCTGGAGAAGTGACATCTTAGCCAAAAACATTCAGTACTTC.

This clonotype showed up many times. A junction boundary mismatches the germline segment, possibly from a read error. The chain couples TRBV7-7 to TRBJ2-5; D not certain. CDR1 and CDR2 (germline): SSHAT, FNYEAQ (reference sequence). The CDR3 is 13 residues long. The CDR3 DNA follows: TGTGCTAGCAGCTTCCACCTCCAAGAGACCCAGTACTTC. Residues: CASSFHLQETQYF. The full variable domain, completed using reference TRBV7-7 and TRBJ2-5, is GAGVSQSPRYKVTKRGQDVTLRCDPISSHATLYWYQQALGQGPEFLTYFNYEAQPDKSGLPSDRFSAERPEGSISTLTIQRTEQRDSAMYRCASSFHLQETQYFGPGTRLLVL.

V gene TRBV11-2 combines with J gene TRBJ1-5; no definite D call. This CDR3 has 13 residues. The V end was cut by 5 bases, the J end by 5 bases, with 10 bases between. CDR1 is SGHAT and CDR2 is FQNNGV in the germline V gene. The CDR3 region has the DNA TGTGCCAGCAGCCCAGACATCGATCAGCCCCAGCATTTT. Residues: CASSPDIDQPQHF. Based on the CDR3 plus reference TRBV11-2 and TRBJ1-5, the full variable domain is EAGVAQSPRYKIIEKRQSVAFWCNPISGHATLYWYQQILGQGPKLLIQFQNNGVVDDSQLPKDRFSAERLKGVDSTLKIQPAKLEDSAVYLCASSPDIDQPQHFGDGTRLSIL.

This clonotype occurred many times. V is TRBV27 and J is TRBJ1-2; 12 bases match TRBD1. This CDR3 spans 16 amino acids. Trimming at V came to 0 bases and at J to 4 bases, leaving 3 bases not matched to a gene. The germline CDR1 and CDR2 sequences are MNHEY and SMNVEV (reference sequence). In DNA form, the CDR3 reads TGTGCCAGCAGTTTATCTGGGACAGGGGGCGGCTATGGCTACACCTTC. It yields the protein CASSLSGTGGGYGYTF.

This clonotype was observed at least ten times. The chain recombines TRBV5-1 with TRBJ1-3; D not resolved. The V end was cut by 4 bases, the J end by 4 bases, with 12 bases between. Germline V gene data show CDR1 as SGHRS and CDR2 as YFSETQ. The CDR3 extends over 14 amino acids. The CDR3 spells CASSPGLQGNTIYF. CDR3 bases: TGCGCCAGCAGCCCGGGTCTCCAGGGAAACACCATATATTTT. The variable domain in full, completed from reference TRBV5-1 and TRBJ1-3, reads KAGVTQTPRYLIKTRGQQVTLSCSPISGHRSVSWYQQTPGQGLQFLFEYFSETQRNKGNFPGRFSGRQFSNSRSEMNVSTLELGDSALYLCASSPGLQGNTIYFGEGSWLTVV.

This clonotype has ten or more counts. The chain combines TRBV6-1 with TRBJ1-1; D ambiguous. Germline V gene sequence: CDR1 MNHNS, CDR2 SASEGT. V was cut by 3 bases and J by 2 bases, with 13 bases left in between. The CDR3 totals 15 residues. The CDR3 reads CASSDEGLINTEAFF. In nucleotides, the CDR3 is TGTGCCAGCAGTGATGAGGGCCTCATAAACACTGAAGCTTTCTTT.